The clone carrying this T cell receptor (beta chain) was seen repeatedly, ten times or more. Amplification of TCR alpha and beta CDR3 regions from RNA used iRepertoire nested multiplex PCR. TCRdb used MiXCR to reprocess the multiplex PCR reads, holding one entry per CDR3 protein. The table shows about 89,000 distinct CDR3 sequences, with under 30% occurring only once. The entry originates in a study of glioma-infiltrating T cells. Trimming removed 0 bases at V and 5 bases at J, with 11 bases between. CDR3 length: 15 amino acids. Germline V CDR1 and CDR2: SGHTA, FQGNSA. The J gene is TRBJ2-1, the V gene TRBV7-2; tentatively, D is TRBD1 or TRBD2 (6 bases each). The source of this sequence is a human donor with low-grade glioma or glioblastoma, undergoing nonglioma brain surgery, or in good health (not recorded which). Sequencing used glioma tissue, nonneoplastic brain tissue, or PBMCs (not recorded which). CDR3 coding DNA: TGTGCCAGCAGCTTAGCGGGGGGCCGCAACAATGAGCAGTTCTTC. It is translated as CASSLAGGRNNEQFF.